A single sample is the source of the 22 T cell receptor beta chains below, sequenced in a study of blood T cell repertoires in COVID-19. Measured with immunoSEQ multiplex PCR; TCRdb has only the in-frame clones, and not every one. The sample has 100,000 to 150,000 clones, about 89% seen once; the top ten hold around 20%. The sample comprised peripheral blood. Receptor source: a man in his fifties with active or convalescent COVID-19.

The J gene is TRBJ2-3, the V gene TRBV28, with 12 nucleotides matching TRBD2. The CDR3 covers 16 residues. The trim removed 5 bases at V and 4 bases at J, leaving 7 bases unmatched. CDR1 is MDHEN and CDR2 is SYDVKM in the germline V gene. The CDR3 loop reads CASSPPSGRAADTQYF. Here the CDR3 DNA reads TGTGCCAGCAGTCCCCCTAGCGGGAGGGCCGCAGATACGCAGTATTTT. The whole variable domain, filled in from reference TRBV28 and TRBJ2-3, reads DVKVTQSSRYLVKRTGEKVFLECVQDMDHENMFWYRQDPGLGLRLIYFSYDVKMKEKGDIPEGYSVSREKKERFSLILESASTNQTSMYLCASSPPSGRAADTQYFGPGTRLTVL.

The chain combines TRBV7-4 with TRBJ2-5, with D possibly matching TRBD1 (6 bases). The CDR3 loop spans 17 amino acids. Trimming left V 1 base short and J 4 bases short, with 19 bases between. The germline V gene has CDR1 SGHVT and CDR2 SQSDAQ. CDR3 nucleotide sequence: TGTGCCAGCAGCTTAGAGGAGGCAGGGGAATCTGGAGAGACCCAGTACTTC. This translates into CASSLEEAGESGETQYF.

The CDR3 loop reads CASRGQTYEQYF. The CDR3 DNA is TGTGCCAGCAGGGGACAAACCTACGAGCAGTACTTC. The rearrangement joins TRBV6-5 to TRBJ2-7; a weak D match, TRBD1 (6 bases). Germline CDR1 and CDR2: MNHEY and SVGAGI. V lost 6 bases, J lost 2 bases, and 8 bases lay in between. The CDR3 totals 12 residues.

The chain combines TRBV29-1 with TRBJ2-7; TRBD2 matches 11 bases. Germline V lookup: CDR1 SQVTM, CDR2 ANQGSEA. The CDR3 sequence is 12 residues long. With V trimmed by 5 bases and J by 4 bases, 1 base remained unmatched. CDR3 sequence: CSVTSGGYEQYF. The CDR3 nucleotides are TGCAGCGTTACTAGCGGGGGTTACGAGCAGTACTTC.

The genes are TRBV5-1 and TRBJ2-3, with D uncertain. Germline-derived CDR1 and CDR2 are SGHRS and YFSETQ. The CDR3 loop spans 12 amino acids. The germline V and J ends were trimmed by 0 bases and 5 bases, with 4 bases remaining between them. CDR3 protein: CASSLVRDTQYF. The CDR3 bases are TGCGCCAGCAGCTTGGTGCGAGATACGCAGTATTTT.

J is TRBJ2-5 and V is TRBV6-5; TRBD2 aligns across 14 bases. Looked up from germline, CDR1 is MNHEY and CDR2 is SVGAGI. The CDR3 is made up of 15 amino acids. With V trimmed by 6 bases and J by 6 bases, 6 bases remained unmatched. CDR3 nucleotides: TGTGCCAGCAGCACCGGGACTAGCGGGGGAAAGACCCAGTACTTC. This sequence encodes CASSTGTSGGKTQYF.

This rearrangement joins TRBV21-1 to TRBJ1-1; the table calls TRBD1, which could not be checked here. TRBV21-1 is assigned pseudogene status. The length of the CDR3 is 13 residues. CDR3 in amino acids: CARGTGKGFEAFF. The CDR3 DNA is TGTGCCAGGGGGACAGGGAAGGGATTTGAAGCTTTCTTT.

This rearrangement joins TRBV6-1 to TRBJ1-4; TRBD1 is a possible D gene (5 bases). Germline CDR1 and CDR2: MNHNS and SASEGT. The CDR3 consists of 14 residues. V was trimmed by 2 bases and J by 8 bases, leaving 12 bases between them. This chain's CDR3 is CASSERGSKEKLFF. The CDR3 DNA is TGTGCCAGCAGTGAAAGGGGTAGCAAGGAAAAACTGTTTTTT.

This clone was found once. This chain's CDR3 is CSVQGLDSYGYTF. CDR3 DNA sequence: TGCAGCGTGCAGGGATTAGACTCCTATGGCTACACCTTC. The chain is built from TRBV29-1 and TRBJ1-2; perhaps TRBD1 as D (5 bases). Germline loops: CDR1 SQVTM, CDR2 ANQGSEA. The V gene lost 6 bases and the J gene lost 4 bases, with 15 bases spanning the gap. This CDR3 comprises 13 residues. The whole variable domain, remainder taken from reference TRBV29-1 and TRBJ1-2, is SAVISQKPSRDICQRGTSLTIQCQVDSQVTMMFWYRQQPGQSLTLIATANQGSEATYESGFVIDKFPISRPNLTFSTLTVSNMSPEDSSIYLCSVQGLDSYGYTFGSGTRLTVV.

The chain is built from TRBV19 and TRBJ2-1; 8 bases are shared with TRBD2. The CDR3 contains 16 residues. From germline, CDR1 is LNHDA and CDR2 SQIVND (reference sequence). With 5 bases clipped from V and 4 bases from J, the junction kept 10 bases outside the gene matches. The DNA of the CDR3 is TGTGCCAGTAGTTACTCGGGGGGGGAGACTTACAATGAGCAGTTCTTC. Translation: CASSYSGGETYNEQFF.

The V call is TRBV9, the J call TRBJ2-2; unclear D gene. CDR3 length equals 13 residues. CDR1 SGDLS and CDR2 YYNGEE come from the germline V gene. V was trimmed by 2 bases and J by 1 base, leaving 3 bases between them. The CDR3 DNA reads TGTGCCAGCAGCGTCCAGAACACCGGGGAGCTGTTTTTT. Translation gives CASSVQNTGELFF.

This clone was found a few times. The J gene is TRBJ1-5, the V gene TRBV2; 7 bases map to TRBD1. Looked up from germline, CDR1 is SNHLY and CDR2 is FYNNEI. This CDR3 comprises 13 residues. V shed 7 bases, J shed 6 bases, and the junction held 6 bases outside the gene matches. The CDR3 sequence: CASTLSGGQPQHF. In DNA, the CDR3 is TGTGCCAGCACCTTGTCAGGGGGTCAGCCCCAGCATTTT.

This sequence joins TRBV24-1 and TRBJ1-5; D might be TRBD1 (5 bases). The CDR3 loop spans 16 amino acids. Per the germline V gene, CDR1 is KGHDR and CDR2 is SFDVKD. Trimming took off 3 bases at V and 4 bases at J, with 15 bases between the two ends. This CDR3 reads CATSDPTGDHNQPQHF. CDR3 DNA sequence: TGTGCCACCAGTGATCCCACAGGAGACCATAATCAGCCCCAGCATTTT.

The CDR3 sequence is CASSPLDRAGETQYF. CDR3 DNA: TGTGCCAGCTCACCCCTGGACAGGGCCGGAGAGACCCAGTACTTC. The rearrangement uses TRBV18 and TRBJ2-5; TRBD1 matches 8 bases. Germline CDR1 is KGHSH and CDR2 is LQKENI. J gave up 4 bases and V 3 bases, and 7 bases lay outside the gene matches. This CDR3 spans 15 amino acids.

This sequence joins TRBV4-2 and TRBJ2-7; 7 bases are a match to TRBD1. V dropped 1 base and J dropped 0; count of bases not matched to a gene: 6. Germline lookup yields CDR1 LGHNA and CDR2 YNFKEQ. The CDR3 runs 16 residues. The CDR3 DNA reads as TGTGCCAGCAGCCAAGGGCAGGGGGATAGCTCCTACGAGCAGTACTTC. Encoded protein: CASSQGQGDSSYEQYF.

This rearrangement joins TRBV19 to TRBJ2-7; tentative D call: TRBD2 (5 bases). The length of the CDR3 is 11 residues. V lost 10 bases and J lost 5, with 12 bases in between. Germline V gene data show CDR1 as LNHDA and CDR2 as SQIVND (reference sequence). CDR3 bases: TGTGCCACCGGTCCGGGGAACGAGCAGTACTTC. It encodes CATGPGNEQYF.

The chain recombines TRBV5-6 with TRBJ1-4, with TRBD1 matching over 9 bases. The CDR3 is 14 amino acids. V was clipped by 2 bases and J by 8 bases; unmatched bases: 4. Germline V gene lookup returns CDR1 SGHDT and CDR2 YYEEEE. The CDR3, as DNA: TGTGCCAGCAGCTTCCTAGGACAGGGGGAAAAACTGTTTTTT. This encodes CASSFLGQGEKLFF.

The chain joins TRBV5-4 to TRBJ2-5, with 9 bases lining up with TRBD2. CDR3 length: 17 residues. With V trimmed by 7 bases and J by 3 bases, 16 bases remained unmatched. Germline loops: CDR1 SGHNT, CDR2 YYREEE (reference sequence). The CDR3 DNA reads as TGTGCCAGCTCCCAGGGGTCCTTAGCGGGGGCGAAAGAGACCCAGTACTTC. It encodes CASSQGSLAGAKETQYF.

This clone was seen more than once but under ten times. CDR3 nucleotides: TGTGCTAGTGGTTCCGGACAGGGTCAGGGCACCGGGGAGCTGTTTTTT. Translated: CASGSGQGQGTGELFF. The chain links TRBV12-5 to TRBJ2-2; 8 positions match TRBD1. Per germline, CDR1 LGHNT and CDR2 FRNRAP. The CDR3 runs 16 residues. J lost 4 bases, V lost 4 bases, and 8 bases had no gene match. Complete variable domain (other parts from reference TRBV12-5 and TRBJ2-2): DARVTQTPRHKVTEMGQEVTMRCQPILGHNTVFWYRQTMMQGLELLAYFRNRAPLDDSGMPKDRFSAEMPDATLATLKIQPSEPRDSAVYFCASGSGQGQGTGELFFGEGSRLTVL.

The chain has TRBV3-1 (or the pseudogene TRBV3-2) and TRBJ1-3, with D tentatively TRBD1 (6 bases). Germline CDR1 LGHDT, CDR2 YNNKEL (reference sequence). This CDR3 spans 14 amino acids. V lost 2 bases and J 4 bases, leaving 9 bases between the germline ends. CDR3 protein: CASSQQGSGNTIYF. DNA for the CDR3: TGTGCCAGCAGCCAACAGGGGTCAGGAAACACCATATATTTT.

The sample holds one count of this clone. The rearrangement joins TRBV28 to TRBJ1-6; D possibly corresponds to TRBD1 (6 bases). V was cut by 5 bases and J by 6 bases, with 17 bases left in between. Germline loops: CDR1 MDHEN, CDR2 SYDVKM. The CDR3 has 16 amino acids. This chain's CDR3 is CASSQKQGYTNSPLHF. DNA of the CDR3: TGTGCCAGCAGTCAAAAACAGGGCTATACTAATTCACCCCTCCACTTT.

The rearrangement links TRBV2 to TRBJ1-2; 8 nucleotides match TRBD1. CDR3 size: 16 residues. Germline V gene sequence: CDR1 SNHLY, CDR2 FYNNEI. The trim removed 5 bases at V and 2 bases at J, leaving 10 bases unmatched. CDR3 region: CASSLVPGQANYGYTF. CDR3 DNA: TGTGCCAGCAGTCTTGTTCCGGGACAGGCCAACTATGGCTACACCTTC. The whole variable domain, filled in from reference TRBV2 and TRBJ1-2, reads EPEVTQTPSHQVTQMGQEVILRCVPISNHLYFYWYRQILGQKVEFLVSFYNNEISEKSEIFDDQFSVERPDGSNFTLKIRSTKLEDSAMYFCASSLVPGQANYGYTFGSGTRLTVV.